A selection of T cell receptor beta chains follows, all from one sample in a study of CD8 T cells in Susac syndrome. TCRdb recomputed calls from the immunoSEQ multiplex PCR reads with MiXCR, one row per CDR3 protein. The data contain 65,000 to 80,000 distinct CDR3 sequences, 90% to 95% of them singletons. Input material: CD8+ T cells from PBMCs. The receptors derive from a human donor with multiple sclerosis. CDR3s leave out the opening cysteine and the closing phenylalanine or tryptophan. D genes are given only for firm matches. Expanded clones are given a class, and other clones once, few, many or no size at all.

v_call	clone_size	d_call	j_call	cdr3_aa
TRBV27	-	-	TRBJ2-5	ASSPRQVTQETQY
TRBV5-4	-	-	TRBJ2-2	ASSLQSGELF
TRBV15	-	-	TRBJ2-1	ATSVDPVNEQF
TRBV27	-	-	TRBJ2-1	ASGDPLIRNEQF
TRBV13	-	-	TRBJ2-7	ASSPSGDEQY
TRBV7-6	-	TRBD1	TRBJ1-1	ASSWDRGLNTEAF
TRBV14	-	-	TRBJ2-7	ASSHAQTPTGVYTSYEQY
TRBV25-1	-	-	TRBJ2-5	ASSDQPPLARGQETQY
TRBV5-4	-	-	TRBJ2-1	ASSLYRGPGNEQF
TRBV9	-	TRBD2	TRBJ2-7	ASSELAGVGYEQY
TRBV19	-	-	TRBJ1-5	ASSMGVVRPQH
TRBV12-3/TRBV12-4	-	TRBD1	TRBJ1-1	ASRDRGTEAF
TRBV19	-	-	TRBJ2-6	ASSPEISGANVLT
TRBV7-9	-	-	TRBJ2-3	ASSLDTMGPDTQY
TRBV3-1	-	-	TRBJ1-5	ASSQETSNQPQH
TRBV19	-	TRBD2	TRBJ2-3	ASRLYSGGAVDTQY
TRBV11-2	-	-	TRBJ2-7	ASSEGFPGYEQY
TRBV28	-	TRBD1	TRBJ2-4	ASSFRDRGMHIQY
TRBV2	-	-	TRBJ2-1	ASSEVAWRPLDNEQF
TRBV7-2	-	-	TRBJ2-7	ASSLVTDTYEQY
TRBV13	-	TRBD1	TRBJ2-1	ASSLSLGDRSQNSYNEQF
TRBV10-3	-	TRBD2	TRBJ2-3	AISGSGRDTDTQY
TRBV27	-	TRBD2	TRBJ2-1	ASSFTGGWYNEQF
TRBV28	-	TRBD1	TRBJ1-2	ASSSRDRDYGYT
TRBV20-1	-	-	TRBJ1-1	SARDRGGLNTEAF
TRBV5-6	-	TRBD1	TRBJ1-1	ASNTPGQGATEAF
TRBV9	-	-	TRBJ2-5	ASSAVGGGYGKETQY
TRBV7-9	-	-	TRBJ1-4	ASSYGTRTTNEKLF
TRBV6-5	-	-	TRBJ1-1	ASRTYGEVTEAF
TRBV6-5	-	TRBD2	TRBJ2-5	ASSYSDGGGQETQY
TRBV27	-	TRBD1	TRBJ1-1	ASSLSARGLTEAF
TRBV13	-	-	TRBJ1-5	ASSFLNQPQH
TRBV9	-	-	TRBJ2-1	ASSSRDWGDEQF
TRBV4-3	-	-	TRBJ1-4	ASSRNSGQGGEKLF
TRBV6-6	-	-	TRBJ2-2	ASSYSSMGAGELF
TRBV7-8	once	TRBD2	TRBJ2-1	ASSLGAGGDYNEQF
TRBV20-1	-	TRBD2	TRBJ2-7	SATPGTSGRARFTYEQY
TRBV28	-	-	TRBJ2-3	ASSRKDTQY
TRBV4-1	-	-	TRBJ2-1	ASSLQEHNEQF